This record looks at one T cell receptor (beta chain) sequence and its context. Before thyroid surgery, none of the patients had received any treatment. TCRdb re-processed the PCR reads through MiXCR. The sample contains roughly 15,000 clones, approximately 20% of which appear only once. These data belong to a study of metastatic and nonmetastatic thyroid tumors. Study summary: Patients with malignant and benign thyroid disease provided blood and tumor or nodule tissue, whose repertoires were compared.

Sequencing was performed on adjacent normal tissue. The sequence was obtained from a female donor with papillary thyroid cancer or a benign thyroid nodule (not recorded which). Some clones in this sample may be carry-over from other donors' samples.

The DNA of the CDR3 is TGCGCCAGCAGCTTTCTATCGGGCCGCCAAGAGACCCAGTACTTC. Encoded protein: CASSFLSGRQETQYF. This chain connects TRBV5-1 to TRBJ2-5; the D is unclear. The V gene lost 2 bases and the J gene lost 1 base, with 12 bases spanning the gap. This CDR3 is 15 amino acids long. Germline V lookup: CDR1 SGHRS, CDR2 YFSETQ.